Listed below are T cell receptor beta chains from one sample, sequenced in a study of cytomegalovirus exposure and HLA in healthy donors. Data came from immunoSEQ multiplex PCR; TCRdb stores just in-frame clones and leaves some out. This sample has some 120,000 clones, with about 76% found just once. Material: PBMCs. Every receptor here comes from a woman between 35 and 50 years old in good health and CMV-seropositive. Both conserved end residues are part of each CDR3. Each record gives: J gene, D gene, clone size, CDR3 length, V gene, CDR3 DNA, CDR3 protein. The D gene is left open where the match is weak. Clone size is shown for a subset of rows, as once, few, many or a class of expanded clone.

TRBJ1-1 | NA | NA | 15 | TRBV5-4 | TGTGCCAGCAGCTTGTCCGCCAGGGGTGACACTGAAGCTTTCTTT | CASSLSARGDTEAFF
TRBJ1-1 | NA | few | 16 | TRBV4-1 | TGCGCCAGCAGCCAAAGTCCCCGTGGGAGGGCCACTGAAGCTTTCTTT | CASSQSPRGRATEAFF
TRBJ1-1 | TRBD1 | NA | 12 | TRBV19 | TGTGCCAGTAGAGGGACAGGCACTGAAGCTTTCTTT | CASRGTGTEAFF
TRBJ1-2 | NA | NA | 13 | TRBV28 | TGTGCCAGCAGCCTACAGACAACCTATGGCTACACCTTC | CASSLQTTYGYTF
TRBJ1-2 | NA | NA | 12 | TRBV30 | TGTGCCTGGGGCCAAACTAACTATGGCTACACCTTC | CAWGQTNYGYTF
TRBJ2-3 | TRBD2 | NA | 14 | TRBV7-9 | TGTGCCAGCAGCGAGGCGGGGGGGCCAGATACGCAGTATTTT | CASSEAGGPDTQYF
TRBJ1-1 | TRBD1 | NA | 15 | TRBV27 | TGTGCCAGCAGTCCCGGGGACAGACGAAACACTGAAGCTTTCTTT | CASSPGDRRNTEAFF
TRBJ1-2 | NA | NA | 17 | TRBV4-1 | TGCGCCAGCAGCCAGCCGCAGGGGAGCGTCCTAAACTATGGCTACACCTTC | CASSQPQGSVLNYGYTF
TRBJ1-5 | NA | NA | 13 | TRBV10-3 | TGTGCCATGAGAGGGGAGGGCAATCAGCCCCAGCATTTT | CAMRGEGNQPQHF
TRBJ1-1 | TRBD1 | once | 16 | TRBV10-2 | TGCGCCAGCAGTGCTATCACCTCGGACAGGGGCACTGAAGCTTTCTTT | CASSAITSDRGTEAFF
TRBJ2-1 | NA | NA | 15 | TRBV5-1 | TGCGCCAGCAGCTTGACTTCCGGCTCCTACAATGAGCAGTTCTTC | CASSLTSGSYNEQFF
TRBJ1-2 | TRBD1 | NA | 13 | TRBV6-5 | TGTGCCAGCAGTTACGACAGGGTCTATGGCTACACCTTC | CASSYDRVYGYTF
TRBJ1-5 | TRBD1 | NA | 17 | TRBV30 | TGTGCCTGTACGTCGACAGGGGGAGGCGTAGGCAATCAGCCCCAGCATTTT | CACTSTGGGVGNQPQHF
TRBJ1-5 | NA | once | 16 | TRBV7-2 | TGTGCCAGCAGCTTACGTGCGTCCATCGGCAATCAGCCCCAGCATTTT | CASSLRASIGNQPQHF
TRBJ1-2 | NA | once | 13 | TRBV30 | TGTGCCTGGAAGGGACAAATCTTCTATGGCTACACCTTC | CAWKGQIFYGYTF
TRBJ1-1 | NA | NA | 15 | TRBV6-5 | TGTGCCAGCAGTTACTCGAGTCCCGGGAACACTGAAGCTTTCTTT | CASSYSSPGNTEAFF
TRBJ1-2 | NA | NA | 15 | TRBV15 | TGTGCCACCAGCAGAGATCATGAGGGCTCGGGAGGCTACACCTTC | CATSRDHEGSGGYTF
TRBJ2-5 | NA | NA | 15 | TRBV4-1 | TGCGCCAGCAGCCAACAGGGACTGGCCCAAGAGACCCAGTACTTC | CASSQQGLAQETQYF
TRBJ1-5 | NA | NA | 14 | TRBV2 | TGTGCCAGCAGGGGGTTGAGGGGGAATCAGCCCCAGCATTTT | CASRGLRGNQPQHF
TRBJ2-5 | TRBD1 | NA | 17 | TRBV6-1 | TGTGCCAGCAGTGATTGGTTTCCGGGACAGGGGGCTGAGACCCAGTACTTC | CASSDWFPGQGAETQYF
TRBJ1-2 | NA | NA | 15 | TRBV5-1 | TGCGCCAGCAGCAATACGACATCGGGGAACTATGGCTACACCTTC | CASSNTTSGNYGYTF
TRBJ2-1 | TRBD2 | NA | 13 | TRBV5-6 | TGTGCCAGCAGCGTTATAGCGGGGGGCTATGAGTTCTTC | CASSVIAGGYEFF
TRBJ1-1 | NA | NA | 14 | TRBV14 | TGTGCCAGCAGCCAAGGGGGCTATTTCACTGAAGCTTTCTTT | CASSQGGYFTEAFF
TRBJ2-1 | NA | few | 13 | TRBV7-6 | TGTGCCAGCAGCCTCACCCGGGACTATGAGCAGTTCTTC | CASSLTRDYEQFF
TRBJ2-5 | TRBD2 | NA | 13 | TRBV2 | TGTGCCAGCAGCGGACTAGAAATAGAGACCCAGTACTTC | CASSGLEIETQYF
TRBJ1-1 | TRBD1 | once | 15 | TRBV4-1 | TGCGCCAGCAGCTCGTACAGGGGGCCGAACACTGAAGCTTTCTTT | CASSSYRGPNTEAFF
TRBJ2-3 | TRBD2 | NA | 14 | TRBV30 | TGTGCCTGGGCGGGAGGGGGTGGGTCCGATACGCAGTATTTT | CAWAGGGGSDTQYF
TRBJ1-1 | NA | NA | 12 | TRBV2 | TGTGCCAGCAGTGTTACAGGGAACGAAGCTTTCTTT | CASSVTGNEAFF
TRBJ1-2 | TRBD1 | NA | 17 | TRBV12-5 | TGTGCTAGTGGTTTGCCGGACTACCCGGACAGGAACTATGGCTACACCTTC | CASGLPDYPDRNYGYTF
TRBJ1-4 | TRBD1 | NA | 16 | TRBV4-1 | TGCGCCAGCAGCCAAAACAGGGGCGCGACTAATGAAAAACTGTTTTTT | CASSQNRGATNEKLFF